The source of this T cell receptor (beta chain) is a study of OX40 agonist ivuxolimab in advanced cancers. The data were produced by immunoSEQ multiplex PCR, yet TCRdb's version contains in-frame clones alone and is incomplete. The sample carries 85,000 to 100,000 clones, about 85% recorded once. This CDR3 has 13 residues. The germline CDR1 and CDR2 sequences are SGHRS and YFSETQ. V lost 1 base, J lost 1 base, and 5 bases lay in between. The source material was CD4+ or CD8+ T cells sorted from blood, sampled in a trial of the OX40 agonist ivuxolimab. This clonotype was obtained from an adult with an advanced solid tumor such as melanoma, head and neck, liver or kidney cancer. The chain links TRBV5-1 to TRBJ1-1; D unclear. CDR3: CASSLLGNTEAFF. The DNA for the CDR3 is TGCGCCAGCAGCTTGCTTGGGAACACTGAAGCTTTCTTT.